This TCR beta chain was profiled in a study of T cell responses to AZD1222 COVID-19 vaccine. Points from the study as a whole: Seropositivity was recorded at baseline in only 6 or 7 AZD1222 recipients.

The CDR3 covers 15 residues. Trimming cost V 1 base and J 1 base, with 11 bases left between them. Germline loops: CDR1 SEHNR, CDR2 FQNEAQ (reference sequence). As for this clone: The antigen remains undetermined.

The assay was immunoSEQ multiplex PCR, and TCRdb's table has in-frame clones only and misses some. The profile covers over 120,000 clones, with 93% appearing a single time and around 12% taken by the ten largest. V usage is TRBV7-9 and J usage is TRBJ2-7; TRBD1 might be the D (6 bases). The sequencing used peripheral blood, collected after recovery from COVID-19. This receptor was taken from an adult who had recovered from COVID-19. CDR3 sequence: CASSLEGGESYEQYF. In DNA, the CDR3 is TGTGCCAGCAGCTTAGAAGGGGGTGAGTCCTACGAGCAGTACTTC.